The entry below gives a single TCR beta chain sequence along with its context. This sample includes further DNA sequences coding for the same CDR3. The protocol was immunoSEQ multiplex PCR, while the TCRdb copy is restricted to in-frame clones and leaves out a portion. Found here are over 50,000 clones, 85% to 90% of them singletons; the top ten hold about 5.4%. The CDR3 contains 15 residues. Trimming removed 3 bases from V and 0 bases from J; junction bases left unmatched: 2. The V gene's germline CDR1 is SGDLS and CDR2 YYNGEE. This sample is drawn from a study of T cell changes during pregnancy in multiple sclerosis.

This sequence joins TRBV9 and TRBJ1-1; 10 bases are shared with TRBD1. The TCR was taken from a human donor whose cells served as feeder cells for cultures in a pregnancy study. The material sequenced was peripheral blood from another person, used as feeder cells. CDR3 loop: CASSGGQGMNTEAFF. The CDR3 DNA is TGTGCCAGCAGCGGGGGACAGGGGATGAACACTGAAGCTTTCTTT.